The rows below give T cell receptor beta chains drawn from one sample of a study of cytomegalovirus exposure and HLA in healthy donors. Method: immunoSEQ multiplex PCR; TCRdb's copy keeps in-frame clones and lacks some. The sample holds some 200,000 clones, just under 70% seen once. Sequencing was carried out using PBMCs. These receptors were collected from a middle-aged man in good health and CMV-seropositive. CDR3s include the opening cysteine and the closing phenylalanine or tryptophan. The D gene is left open where the match is weak. Only part of the rows carry a size: once, few, many, or a class if the clone is expanded.

j_gene | abundance | v_gene | d_gene | CDR3nt | CDR3aa
TRBJ2-7 | few | TRBV5-1 | TRBD2 | TGCGCCAGCAGCCCCCAGGCGGGGGGAGGCGAGCAGTACTTC | CASSPQAGGGEQYF
TRBJ1-2 | NA | TRBV5-4 | NA | TGTGCCAGCAGCTTGGGAGAGAACTATGGCTACACCTTC | CASSLGENYGYTF
TRBJ2-5 | few | TRBV6-4 | NA | TGTGCCAGCAGTGACTCCGCAGGTCAAGAGACCCAGTACTTC | CASSDSAGQETQYF
TRBJ2-3 | NA | TRBV18 | TRBD2 | TGTGCCAGCTCACCACAGGATAGCGGGGTCACAGATACGCAGTATTTT | CASSPQDSGVTDTQYF
TRBJ2-6 | once | TRBV6-5 | NA | TGTGCCAGCAGTTTCAGGGTAAAAGGGGCCAACGTCCTGACTTTC | CASSFRVKGANVLTF
TRBJ1-1 | NA | TRBV7-2 | NA | TGTGCCAGCAGCTTAGATGGGGGGACGACGACTGAAGCTTTCTTT | CASSLDGGTTTEAFF
TRBJ1-2 | NA | TRBV18 | NA | TGTGCCAGCTCACGCGCGGGCAGTTCTAACTATGGCTACACCTTC | CASSRAGSSNYGYTF
TRBJ1-4 | NA | TRBV10-2 | NA | TGCGCCAGCAGGGGCTTAGGTATCGCAACTAATGAAAAACTGTTTTTT | CASRGLGIATNEKLFF
TRBJ1-2 | NA | TRBV19 | TRBD1 | TGTGCCAGTAGTGGATACAGGGGTGGCTACACCTTC | CASSGYRGGYTF
TRBJ1-1 | NA | TRBV18 | TRBD1 | TGTGCCAGCTCAACGGGACAGGGGGGGACTGAAGCTTTCTTT | CASSTGQGGTEAFF
TRBJ2-3 | NA | TRBV2 | TRBD2 | TGTGCCAGCACCTTTCCTAGGGACTACCGCCCTACAGATACGCAGTATTTT | CASTFPRDYRPTDTQYF
TRBJ2-4 | few | TRBV6-1 | NA | TGTGCCAGCAGTGATAGGCCTCTGGGGCACATTCAGTACTTC | CASSDRPLGHIQYF
TRBJ2-5 | once | TRBV6-5 | NA | TGTGCCAGCAGTTACGGGGGGGCCGAGGAGACCCAGTACTTC | CASSYGGAEETQYF
TRBJ2-5 | NA | TRBV7-7 | NA | TGTGCCAGCAGCTCCCAAGTCGGGACTGGCCGTCAAGAGACCCAGTACTTC | CASSSQVGTGRQETQYF
TRBJ2-2 | NA | TRBV19 | NA | TGTGCCGTAAGGGGAACCGGGGAGCTGTTTTTT | CAVRGTGELFF
TRBJ2-7 | once | TRBV6-6 | NA | TGTGCCAGCAGTTACTCGATGGAGGCAATCGGGCAGTACTTC | CASSYSMEAIGQYF